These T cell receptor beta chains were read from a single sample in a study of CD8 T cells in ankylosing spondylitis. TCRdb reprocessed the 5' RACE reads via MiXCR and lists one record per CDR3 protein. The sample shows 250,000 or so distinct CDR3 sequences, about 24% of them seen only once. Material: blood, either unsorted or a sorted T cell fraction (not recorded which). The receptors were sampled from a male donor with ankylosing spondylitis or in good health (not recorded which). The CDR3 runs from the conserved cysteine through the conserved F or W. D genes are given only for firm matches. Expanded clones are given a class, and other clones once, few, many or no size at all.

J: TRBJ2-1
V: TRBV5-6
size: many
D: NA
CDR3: CASSLPGEVNEQFF
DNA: TGTGCCAGCAGCTTGCCGGGGGAGGTGAATGAGCAGTTCTTC

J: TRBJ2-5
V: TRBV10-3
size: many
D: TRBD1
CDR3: CAIRGFQGAEETQYF
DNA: TGTGCCATCAGGGGCTTTCAGGGGGCGGAAGAGACCCAGTACTTC

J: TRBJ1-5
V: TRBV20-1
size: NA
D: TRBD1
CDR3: CSALRQGAHNQPQHF
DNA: TGCAGTGCCCTCCGACAGGGGGCGCACAATCAGCCCCAGCATTTT

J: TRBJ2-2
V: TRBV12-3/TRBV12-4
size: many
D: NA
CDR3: CASSFFQGYTGELFF
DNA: TGTGCCAGCAGTTTTTTCCAGGGATACACCGGGGAGCTGTTTTTT

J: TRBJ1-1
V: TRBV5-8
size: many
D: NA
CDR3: CASSLERNTEAFF
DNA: TGTGCCAGCAGCTTGGAGAGGAACACTGAAGCTTTCTTT

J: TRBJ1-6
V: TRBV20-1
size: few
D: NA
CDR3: CSARGGLGSPLHF
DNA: TGCAGTGCTAGGGGGGGTTTAGGTTCACCCCTCCACTTT

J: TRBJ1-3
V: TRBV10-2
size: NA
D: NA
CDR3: CASSESVSSGNTIYF
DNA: TGCGCCAGCAGTGAGTCAGTAAGCTCTGGAAACACCATATATTTT

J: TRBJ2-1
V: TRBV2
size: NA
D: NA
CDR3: CASSEEGTATWVRNEQFF
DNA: TGTGCCAGCAGTGAAGAGGGCACAGCCACATGGGTGAGGAATGAGCAGTTCTTC

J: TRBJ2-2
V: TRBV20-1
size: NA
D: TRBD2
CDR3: CSAREMTSGGGGELFF
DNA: TGCAGTGCTAGAGAAATGACTAGCGGGGGTGGTGGGGAGCTGTTTTTT

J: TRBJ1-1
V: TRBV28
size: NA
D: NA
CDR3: CASSRGAKEAFF
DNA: TGTGCCAGCTCGCGGGGGGCAAAAGAAGCTTTCTTT

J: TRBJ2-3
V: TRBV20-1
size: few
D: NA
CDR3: CSARGRTWADTQYF
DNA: TGCAGTGCTAGAGGAAGGACTTGGGCAGATACGCAGTATTTT

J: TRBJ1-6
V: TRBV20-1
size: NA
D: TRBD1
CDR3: CSARPRRTGESSPLHF
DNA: TGCAGTGCTAGACCCCGCCGGACAGGGGAGAGTTCACCCCTCCACTTT

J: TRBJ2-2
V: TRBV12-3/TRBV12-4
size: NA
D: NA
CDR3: CASSTVTVNTGELFF
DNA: TGTGCCAGCAGCACTGTGACAGTGAACACCGGGGAGCTGTTTTTT

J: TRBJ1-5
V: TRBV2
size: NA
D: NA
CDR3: CASSESNQPQHF
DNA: TGTGCCAGCAGTGAGAGCAATCAGCCCCAGCATTTT

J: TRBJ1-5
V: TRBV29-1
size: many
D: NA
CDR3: CSPRGHGQPQHF
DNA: TGCAGCCCACGGGGTCACGGTCAGCCCCAGCATTTT

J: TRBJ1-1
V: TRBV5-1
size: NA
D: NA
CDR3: CASSLGPVNTEAFF
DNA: TGCGCCAGCAGCTTGGGTCCGGTTAACACTGAAGCTTTCTTT

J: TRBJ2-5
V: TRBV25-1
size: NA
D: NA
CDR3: CASSELERTGQETQYF
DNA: TGTGCCAGCAGTGAATTAGAGAGGACTGGACAAGAGACCCAGTACTTC

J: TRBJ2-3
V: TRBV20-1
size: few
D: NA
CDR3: CSASWRRAGDTQYF
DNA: TGCAGTGCTAGCTGGCGGCGGGCTGGAGATACGCAGTATTTT

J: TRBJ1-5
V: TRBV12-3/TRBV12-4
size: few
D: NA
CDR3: CASSLQGLNQPQHF
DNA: TGTGCCAGCAGTTTACAGGGCCTCAATCAGCCCCAGCATTTT

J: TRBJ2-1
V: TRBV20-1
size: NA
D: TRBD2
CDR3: CSATGLVPMLEQFF
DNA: TGCAGTGCAACCGGACTAGTCCCAATGTTGGAGCAGTTCTTC

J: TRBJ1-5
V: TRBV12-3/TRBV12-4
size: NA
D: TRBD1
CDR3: CASSWTGGSQPQHF
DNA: TGTGCCAGCAGTTGGACAGGGGGAAGTCAGCCCCAGCATTTT

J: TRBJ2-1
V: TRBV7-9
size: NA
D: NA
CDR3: CASSLAQGRNEQFF
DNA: TGTGCCAGCAGCTTGGCCCAGGGGAGGAATGAGCAGTTCTTC

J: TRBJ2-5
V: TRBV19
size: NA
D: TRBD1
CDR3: CASGPRTGETQYF
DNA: TGTGCCAGTGGACCACGGACAGGAGAGACCCAGTACTTC

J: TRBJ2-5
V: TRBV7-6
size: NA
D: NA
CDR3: CASTLIGGAHGETQYF
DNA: TGTGCCAGCACCCTCATCGGCGGGGCCCACGGAGAGACCCAGTACTTC

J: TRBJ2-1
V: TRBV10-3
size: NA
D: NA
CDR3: CAISLLTRSSYNEQFF
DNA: TGTGCCATCAGCCTGCTGACTAGGAGCTCCTACAATGAGCAGTTCTTC

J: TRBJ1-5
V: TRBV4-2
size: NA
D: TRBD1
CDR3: CASSPGQGIGQPQHF
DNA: TGTGCCAGCAGCCCGGGACAGGGAATCGGTCAGCCCCAGCATTTT

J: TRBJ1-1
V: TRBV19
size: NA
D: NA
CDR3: CASSAQPGKVAEAFF
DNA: TGTGCCAGTAGTGCGCAACCGGGAAAAGTGGCTGAAGCTTTCTTT

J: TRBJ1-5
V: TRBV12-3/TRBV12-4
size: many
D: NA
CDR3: CASSLAGGGAQHF
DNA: TGTGCCAGCAGTTTAGCGGGCGGGGGGGCCCAGCATTTT

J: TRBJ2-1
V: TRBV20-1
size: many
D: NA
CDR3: CSARLHNEQFF
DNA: TGCAGTGCTAGACTCCACAATGAGCAGTTCTTC

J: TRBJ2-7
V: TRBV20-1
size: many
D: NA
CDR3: CSAGGPPYEQYF
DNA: TGCAGTGCAGGGGGACCCCCCTACGAGCAGTACTTC

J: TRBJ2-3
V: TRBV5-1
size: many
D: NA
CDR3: CASSLAGGALRNTQYF
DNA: TGCGCCAGCAGCTTGGCCGGCGGGGCCCTCAGGAATACGCAGTATTTT

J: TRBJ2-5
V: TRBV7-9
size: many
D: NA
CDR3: CASSLVLQETQYF
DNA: TGTGCCAGCAGCTTAGTGCTCCAAGAGACCCAGTACTTC

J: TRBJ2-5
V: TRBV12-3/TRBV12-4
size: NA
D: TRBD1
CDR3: CASSFTQGETQYF
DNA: TGTGCCAGCAGTTTTACACAGGGGGAGACCCAGTACTTC

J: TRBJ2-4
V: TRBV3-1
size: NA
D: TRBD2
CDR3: CASSQGGGAKNIQYF
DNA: TGTGCCAGCAGCCAAGGGGGGGGAGCCAAAAACATTCAGTACTTC

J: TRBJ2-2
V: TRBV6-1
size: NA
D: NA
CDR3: CASSPPRGAGELFF
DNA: TGTGCCAGCAGTCCGCCTCGCGGTGCCGGGGAGCTGTTTTTT

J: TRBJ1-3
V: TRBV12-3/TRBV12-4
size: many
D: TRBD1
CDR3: CASSLTGGGNTIYF
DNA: TGTGCCAGCAGCCTGACAGGGGGTGGAAACACCATATATTTT

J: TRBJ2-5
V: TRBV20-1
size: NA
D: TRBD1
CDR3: CSARPGQGARETQYF
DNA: TGCAGTGCGAGACCGGGACAGGGGGCGCGGGAGACCCAGTACTTC

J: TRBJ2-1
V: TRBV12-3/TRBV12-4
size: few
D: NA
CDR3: CASSLPATYNEQFF
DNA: TGTGCCAGCAGTTTGCCCGCCACTTACAATGAGCAGTTCTTC

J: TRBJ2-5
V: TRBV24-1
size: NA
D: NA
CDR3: CATSDTRRQQETQYF
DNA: TGTGCCACCAGTGACACCCGACGGCAACAAGAGACCCAGTACTTC

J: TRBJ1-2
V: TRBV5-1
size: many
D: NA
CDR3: CASSLERAGTNYGYTF
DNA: TGCGCCAGCAGCTTGGAAAGGGCCGGAACTAACTATGGCTACACCTTC

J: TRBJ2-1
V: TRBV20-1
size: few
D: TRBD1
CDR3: CSATWAGQGYNEQFF
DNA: TGCAGTGCTACCTGGGCAGGACAGGGATACAATGAGCAGTTCTTC

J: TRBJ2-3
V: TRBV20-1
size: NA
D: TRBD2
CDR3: CSARTTSGGNRGGDTQYF
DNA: TGCAGTGCCCGAACGACTAGCGGGGGGAATCGAGGAGGAGATACGCAGTATTTT

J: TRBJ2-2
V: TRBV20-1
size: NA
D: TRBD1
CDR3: CSAPGQGITGELFF
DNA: TGCAGTGCCCCGGGACAGGGTATCACCGGGGAGCTGTTTTTT

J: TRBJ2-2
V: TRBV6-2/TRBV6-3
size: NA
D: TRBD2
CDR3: CASSYGLAGQIGELFF
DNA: TGTGCCAGCAGTTACGGCCTAGCGGGACAAATCGGGGAGCTGTTTTTT

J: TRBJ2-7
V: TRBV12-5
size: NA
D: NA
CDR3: CASGPDSYEQYF
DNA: TGTGCTAGTGGGCCGGACAGTTACGAGCAGTACTTC

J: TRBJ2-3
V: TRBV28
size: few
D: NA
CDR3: CASCSPRSAGTDTQYF
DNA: TGTGCCAGCTGCTCCCCCAGGAGTGCAGGCACAGATACGCAGTATTTT

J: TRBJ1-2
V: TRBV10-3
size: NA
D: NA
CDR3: CAIREHNYGYTF
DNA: TGTGCCATCAGGGAACATAACTATGGCTACACCTTC

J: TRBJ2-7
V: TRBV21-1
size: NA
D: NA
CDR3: CASSKEGQGFYEQYF
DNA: TGTGCCAGCAGCAAAGAGGGGCAGGGGTTCTACGAGCAGTACTTC